A selection of T cell receptor beta chains follows, all from one sample in a study of control samples from healthy donors and cancer patients. Method: immunoSEQ multiplex PCR; TCRdb's copy keeps in-frame clones and lacks some. The sample lists 400,000 to 450,000 clones, 80% to 95% occurring once. The sample taken for sequencing was PBMCs. These receptor sequences come from a man aged 40-50 years with head and neck cancer. The conserved cysteine and the conserved F or W are not part of the CDR3 here. The D gene is left open where the match is weak.

V	D	length	J	CDR3
TRBV9	TRBD1	13	TRBJ1-3	ASSAADRAGNTIY
TRBV7-2	TRBD2	16	TRBJ2-1	ASSLVGPRLAGQDEQF
TRBV9	TRBD2	14	TRBJ2-5	ASSSRTSGGIETQY
TRBV5-1	-	12	TRBJ2-5	ASSLTSIQETQY
TRBV28	-	10	TRBJ2-7	ASSRTTYEQY
TRBV30	-	13	TRBJ1-2	AWSVLVLAGYGYT
TRBV5-1	-	12	TRBJ2-1	ASLAGAPNNEQF
TRBV28	TRBD1	12	TRBJ2-7	AILTGQGGHEQY
TRBV10-2	-	12	TRBJ1-5	ASSDVTDDQPQH
TRBV6-2/TRBV6-3	TRBD1	12	TRBJ1-1	ASSSRTGWAEAF
TRBV11-3	-	10	TRBJ2-7	ASSLRGAEQY
TRBV7-3	-	13	TRBJ2-7	ASSLVSGPSYEQY
TRBV11-2	-	11	TRBJ1-2	ASSLDRLYGYT
TRBV12-3/TRBV12-4	TRBD1	11	TRBJ1-2	ASSWEGAYGYT
TRBV27	-	13	TRBJ2-1	ASIPGTYNYNEQF
TRBV27	-	11	TRBJ2-7	ASSLTWADEQY
TRBV9	-	13	TRBJ1-2	ASSVATGGAYGYT
TRBV19	-	9	TRBJ2-1	ATSGFNEQF
TRBV11-3	-	11	TRBJ2-2	ASSLVRSGELF
TRBV25-1	TRBD1	11	TRBJ1-4	ASRGTVNEKLF
TRBV27	TRBD1	12	TRBJ1-2	ASSLDREGYGYT
TRBV5-1	-	13	TRBJ2-7	ASSLGLREIGEQY
TRBV7-7	-	13	TRBJ2-5	ASSLGQGGAETQY
TRBV5-1	TRBD1	16	TRBJ2-7	ASSLGPLPGQGKYEQY
TRBV6-1	-	12	TRBJ2-2	ASSEAQGTGELF
TRBV19	TRBD1	14	TRBJ1-3	ASTPGQLISGNTIY
TRBV28	-	12	TRBJ2-1	ASSSQGLYNEQF
TRBV9	-	15	TRBJ2-3	ASSAGALRGGLDTQY
TRBV6-6	TRBD1	11	TRBJ2-5	ASSSGGYETQY
TRBV5-4	-	13	TRBJ1-1	ASSPFGGLNTEAF
TRBV6-6	TRBD2	13	TRBJ2-1	ASSPLRGAYNEQF
TRBV25-1	TRBD2	14	TRBJ2-1	ASSEGGSGGYNEQF
TRBV19	TRBD1	13	TRBJ2-3	ASSPTQGGTDTQY
TRBV28	-	9	TRBJ2-1	ASIRRDEQF
TRBV5-1	TRBD1	13	TRBJ1-2	ASSPRQGANYGYT
TRBV7-8	-	13	TRBJ2-7	ASSPMKGGDYEQY
TRBV3-1/TRBV3-2	TRBD2	14	TRBJ2-7	ASSQEGRVPAGEQY
TRBV18	TRBD1	11	TRBJ2-7	ASSSGTGAEQY
TRBV5-4	-	13	TRBJ2-3	ASRPSGTHTDTQY
TRBV5-1	-	13	TRBJ1-4	ASRPTGPTSEKLF
TRBV3-1/TRBV3-2	-	12	TRBJ2-2	ASSHGENTGELF
TRBV7-3	-	11	TRBJ2-2	ASSSKLAGELF
TRBV19	-	12	TRBJ1-5	ASTTFGTNQPQH
TRBV6-6	-	9	TRBJ1-2	ASSYGSAAT
TRBV9	TRBD1	15	TRBJ1-6	ASSGDRVDSYNSPLH
TRBV7-9	-	10	TRBJ1-1	ASSLVRGQAF